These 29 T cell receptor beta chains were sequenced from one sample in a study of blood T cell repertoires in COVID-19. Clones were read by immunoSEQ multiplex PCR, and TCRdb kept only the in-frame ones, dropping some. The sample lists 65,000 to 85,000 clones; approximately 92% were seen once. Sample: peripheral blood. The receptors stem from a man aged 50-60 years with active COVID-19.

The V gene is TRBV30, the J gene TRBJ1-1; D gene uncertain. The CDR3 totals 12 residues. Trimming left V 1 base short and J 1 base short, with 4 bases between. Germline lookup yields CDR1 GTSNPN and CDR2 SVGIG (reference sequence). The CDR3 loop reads CAWSGGNTEAFF. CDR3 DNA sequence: TGTGCCTGGAGTGGAGGGAACACTGAAGCTTTCTTT.

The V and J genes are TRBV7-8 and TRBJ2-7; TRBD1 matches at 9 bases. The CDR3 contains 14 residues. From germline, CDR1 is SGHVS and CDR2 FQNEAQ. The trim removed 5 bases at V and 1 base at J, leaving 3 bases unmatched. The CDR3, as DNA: TGTGCCAGCAGCCCACAGGGGGCGTCCTACGAGCAGTACTTC. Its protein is CASSPQGASYEQYF.

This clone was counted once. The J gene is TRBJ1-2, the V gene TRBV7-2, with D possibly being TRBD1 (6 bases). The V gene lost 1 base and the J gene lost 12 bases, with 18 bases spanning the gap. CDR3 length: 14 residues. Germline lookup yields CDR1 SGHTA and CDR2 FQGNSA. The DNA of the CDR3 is TGTGCCAGCAGCTTAGGGCAGGGGCTGGTGAAGCACACCTTC. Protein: CASSLGQGLVKHTF.

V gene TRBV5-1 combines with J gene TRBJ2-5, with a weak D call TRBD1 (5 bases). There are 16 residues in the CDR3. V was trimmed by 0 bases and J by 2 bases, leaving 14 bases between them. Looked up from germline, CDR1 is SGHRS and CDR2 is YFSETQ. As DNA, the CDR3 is TGCGCCAGCAGCTTGGGGTCAGGGATTATTCAAGAGACCCAGTACTTC. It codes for CASSLGSGIIQETQYF.

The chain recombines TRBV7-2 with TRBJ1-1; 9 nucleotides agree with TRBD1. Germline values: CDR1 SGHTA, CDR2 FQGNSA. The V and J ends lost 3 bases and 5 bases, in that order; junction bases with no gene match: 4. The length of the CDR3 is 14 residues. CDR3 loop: CASSFTGGETEAFF. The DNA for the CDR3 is TGTGCCAGCAGCTTTACAGGGGGCGAAACTGAAGCTTTCTTT.

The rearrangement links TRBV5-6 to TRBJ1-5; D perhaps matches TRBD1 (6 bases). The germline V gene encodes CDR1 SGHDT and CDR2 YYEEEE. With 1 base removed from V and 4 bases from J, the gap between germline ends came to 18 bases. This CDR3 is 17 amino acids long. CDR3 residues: CASSLSRQGPVNQPQHF. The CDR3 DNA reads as TGTGCCAGCAGCTTGAGTCGTCAGGGGCCTGTTAATCAGCCCCAGCATTTT.

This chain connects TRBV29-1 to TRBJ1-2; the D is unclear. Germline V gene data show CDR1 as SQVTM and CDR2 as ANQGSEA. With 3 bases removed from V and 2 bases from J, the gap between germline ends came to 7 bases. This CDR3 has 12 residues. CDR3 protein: CSVEAANYGYTF. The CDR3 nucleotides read TGCAGCGTTGAGGCGGCGAACTATGGCTACACCTTC.

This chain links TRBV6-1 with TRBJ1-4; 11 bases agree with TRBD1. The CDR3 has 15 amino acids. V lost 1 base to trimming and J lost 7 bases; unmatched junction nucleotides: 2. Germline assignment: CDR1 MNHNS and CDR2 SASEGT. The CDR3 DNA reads TGTGCCAGCAGTGAAGGGGACAGGGGGATTGAAAAACTGTTTTTT. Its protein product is CASSEGDRGIEKLFF.

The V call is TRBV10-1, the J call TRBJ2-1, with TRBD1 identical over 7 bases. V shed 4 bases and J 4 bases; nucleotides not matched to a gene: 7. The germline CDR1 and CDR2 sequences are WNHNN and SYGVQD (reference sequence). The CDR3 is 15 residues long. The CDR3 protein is CASSGRQGGYNEQFF. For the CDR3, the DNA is TGCGCCAGCAGTGGACGACAGGGTGGGTACAATGAGCAGTTCTTC.

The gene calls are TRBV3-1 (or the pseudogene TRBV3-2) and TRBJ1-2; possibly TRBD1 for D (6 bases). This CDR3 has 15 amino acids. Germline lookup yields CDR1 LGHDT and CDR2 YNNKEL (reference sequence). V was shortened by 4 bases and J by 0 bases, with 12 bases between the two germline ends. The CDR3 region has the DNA TGTGCCAGCAGCCCGATGTACAGGGCTAACTATGGCTACACCTTC. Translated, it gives CASSPMYRANYGYTF.

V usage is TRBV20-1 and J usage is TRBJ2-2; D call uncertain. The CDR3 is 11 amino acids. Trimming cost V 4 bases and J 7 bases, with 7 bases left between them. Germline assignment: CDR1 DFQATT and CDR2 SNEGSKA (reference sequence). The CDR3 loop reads CSATGGGELFF. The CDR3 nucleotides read TGCAGTGCTACTGGCGGCGGGGAGCTGTTTTTT.

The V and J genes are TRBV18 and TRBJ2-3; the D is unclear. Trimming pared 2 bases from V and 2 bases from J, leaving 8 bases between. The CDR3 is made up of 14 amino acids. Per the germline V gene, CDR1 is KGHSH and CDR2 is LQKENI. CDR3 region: CASSPGQPTDTQYF. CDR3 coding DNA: TGTGCCAGCTCACCAGGGCAACCCACAGATACGCAGTATTTT.

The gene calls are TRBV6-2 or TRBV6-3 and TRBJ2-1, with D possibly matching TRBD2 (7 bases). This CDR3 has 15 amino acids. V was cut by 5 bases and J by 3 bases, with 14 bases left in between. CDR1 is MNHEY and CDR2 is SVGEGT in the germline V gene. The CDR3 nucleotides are TGTGCCAGCAGTCTCCGGGGGGCTCTCTACAATGAGCAGTTCTTC. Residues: CASSLRGALYNEQFF.

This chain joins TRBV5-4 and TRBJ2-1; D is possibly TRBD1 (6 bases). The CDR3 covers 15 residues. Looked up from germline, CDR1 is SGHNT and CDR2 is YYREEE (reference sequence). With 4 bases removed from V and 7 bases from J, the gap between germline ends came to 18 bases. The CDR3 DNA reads TGTGCCAGCAGCCCGCCGCCAGGGGCCCCAAATGAGCAGTTCTTC. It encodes CASSPPPGAPNEQFF. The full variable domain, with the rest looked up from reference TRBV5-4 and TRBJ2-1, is ETGVTQSPTHLIKTRGQQVTLRCSSQSGHNTVSWYQQALGQGPQFIFQYYREEENGRGNFPPRFSGLQFPNYSSELNVNALELDDSALYLCASSPPPGAPNEQFFGPGTRLTVL.

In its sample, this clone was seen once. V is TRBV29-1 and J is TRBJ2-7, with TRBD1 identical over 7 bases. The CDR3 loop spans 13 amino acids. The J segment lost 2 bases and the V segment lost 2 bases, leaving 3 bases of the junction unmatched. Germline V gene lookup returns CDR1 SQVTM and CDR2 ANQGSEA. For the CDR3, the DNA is TGCAGCGTTGAAACGGACAGGACCTACGAGCAGTACTTC. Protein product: CSVETDRTYEQYF.

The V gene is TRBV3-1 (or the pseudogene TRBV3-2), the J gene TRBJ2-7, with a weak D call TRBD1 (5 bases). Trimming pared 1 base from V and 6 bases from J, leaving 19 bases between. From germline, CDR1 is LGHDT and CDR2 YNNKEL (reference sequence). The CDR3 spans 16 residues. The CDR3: CASSQVDFLGLGEQYF. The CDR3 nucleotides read TGTGCCAGCAGCCAAGTAGACTTTTTGGGGCTCGGCGAGCAGTACTTC.

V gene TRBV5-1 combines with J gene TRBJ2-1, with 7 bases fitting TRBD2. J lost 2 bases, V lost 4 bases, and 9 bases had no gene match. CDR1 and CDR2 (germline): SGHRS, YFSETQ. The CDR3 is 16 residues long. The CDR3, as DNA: TGCGCCAGCAGCCGCGGGACTATTCAAGCCTACAATGAGCAGTTCTTC. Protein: CASSRGTIQAYNEQFF.

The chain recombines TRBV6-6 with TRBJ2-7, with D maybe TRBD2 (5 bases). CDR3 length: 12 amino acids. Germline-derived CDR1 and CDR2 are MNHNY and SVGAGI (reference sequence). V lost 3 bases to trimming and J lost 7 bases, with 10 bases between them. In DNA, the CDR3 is TGTGCCAGCAGTTATTCGACGGGGGAGCAGTACTTC. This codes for CASSYSTGEQYF.

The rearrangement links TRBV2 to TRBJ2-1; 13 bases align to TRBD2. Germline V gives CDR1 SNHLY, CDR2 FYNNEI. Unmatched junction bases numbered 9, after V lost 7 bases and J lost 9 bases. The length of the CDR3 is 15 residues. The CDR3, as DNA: TGTGCCAGCAAACTAGCGGGGGGGCTTTGGAGTGAGCAGTTCTTC. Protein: CASKLAGGLWSEQFF.

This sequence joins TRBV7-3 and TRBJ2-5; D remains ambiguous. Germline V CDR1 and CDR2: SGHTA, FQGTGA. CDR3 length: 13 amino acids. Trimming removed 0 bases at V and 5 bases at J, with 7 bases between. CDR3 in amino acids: CASSLTQWETQYF. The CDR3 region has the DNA TGTGCCAGCAGCTTAACACAATGGGAGACCCAGTACTTC.

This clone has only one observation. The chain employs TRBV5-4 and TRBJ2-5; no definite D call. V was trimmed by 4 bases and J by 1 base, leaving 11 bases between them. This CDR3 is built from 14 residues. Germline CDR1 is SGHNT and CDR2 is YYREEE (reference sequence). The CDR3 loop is CASSASGVQETQYF. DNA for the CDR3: TGTGCCAGCAGCGCCTCAGGCGTCCAAGAGACCCAGTACTTC.

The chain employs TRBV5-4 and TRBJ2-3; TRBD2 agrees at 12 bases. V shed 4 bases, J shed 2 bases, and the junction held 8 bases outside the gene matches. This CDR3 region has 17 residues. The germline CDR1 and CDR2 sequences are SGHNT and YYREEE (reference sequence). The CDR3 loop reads CASSGPRLAGATDTQYF. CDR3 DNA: TGTGCCAGCAGCGGGCCGAGACTAGCGGGGGCCACAGATACGCAGTATTTT.

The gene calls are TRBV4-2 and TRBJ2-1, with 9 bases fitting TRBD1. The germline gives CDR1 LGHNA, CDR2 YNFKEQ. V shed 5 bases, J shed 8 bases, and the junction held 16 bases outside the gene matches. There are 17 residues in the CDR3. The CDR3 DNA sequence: TGTGCCAGCAGCGTTCAGACCACAGGGGGCCTAAAGTATGAGCAGTTCTTC. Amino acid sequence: CASSVQTTGGLKYEQFF.

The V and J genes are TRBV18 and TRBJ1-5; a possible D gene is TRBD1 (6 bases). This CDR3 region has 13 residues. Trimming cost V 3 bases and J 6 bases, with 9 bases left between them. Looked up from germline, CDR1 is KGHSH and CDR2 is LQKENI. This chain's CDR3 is CASSPSGVQPQHF. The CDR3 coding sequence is TGTGCCAGCTCACCGTCAGGGGTTCAGCCCCAGCATTTT.

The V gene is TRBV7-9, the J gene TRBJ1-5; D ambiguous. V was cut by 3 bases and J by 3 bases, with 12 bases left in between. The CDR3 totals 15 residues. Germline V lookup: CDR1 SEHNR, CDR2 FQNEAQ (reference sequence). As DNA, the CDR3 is TGTGCCAGCAGCTTTGGGCCAAGTCCCAATCAGCCCCAGCATTTT. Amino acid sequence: CASSFGPSPNQPQHF.

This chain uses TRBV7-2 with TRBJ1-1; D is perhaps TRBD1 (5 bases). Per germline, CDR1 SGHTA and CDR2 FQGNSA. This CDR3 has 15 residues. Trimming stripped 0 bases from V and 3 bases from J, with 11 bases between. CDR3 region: CASSLAGRVYTEAFF. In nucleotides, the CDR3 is TGTGCCAGCAGCTTAGCGGGCAGGGTCTACACTGAAGCTTTCTTT.

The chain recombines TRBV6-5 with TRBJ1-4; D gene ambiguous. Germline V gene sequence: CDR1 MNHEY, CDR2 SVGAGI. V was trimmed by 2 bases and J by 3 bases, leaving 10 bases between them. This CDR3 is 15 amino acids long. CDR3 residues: CASSYAIRSNEKLFF. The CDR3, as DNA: TGTGCCAGCAGTTACGCGATCCGGTCTAATGAAAAACTGTTTTTT.

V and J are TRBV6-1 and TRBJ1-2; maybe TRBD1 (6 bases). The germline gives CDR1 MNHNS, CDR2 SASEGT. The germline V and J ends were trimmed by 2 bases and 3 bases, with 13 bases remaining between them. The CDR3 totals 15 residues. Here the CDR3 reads CASSEYREGDYGYTF. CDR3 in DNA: TGTGCCAGCAGTGAATACAGGGAAGGGGACTATGGCTACACCTTC.

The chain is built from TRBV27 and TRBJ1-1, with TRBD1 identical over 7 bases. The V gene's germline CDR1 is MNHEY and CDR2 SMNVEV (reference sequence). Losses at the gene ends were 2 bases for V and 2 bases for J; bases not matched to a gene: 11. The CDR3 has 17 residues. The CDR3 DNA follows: TGTGCCAGCAGTTTAAAGACAGGGAGAGGGAGAAACACTGAAGCTTTCTTT. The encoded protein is CASSLKTGRGRNTEAFF.